This TCR beta chain appears in the sequencing data of a study of T cells in Graves' hyperthyroidism and ophthalmopathy. Researchers amplified the TCR beta CDR3 regions from RNA transcripts. The study used the HTBI primer set for a first-round RT-PCR of the TCR CDR3. Each CDR3 protein gets one entry after TCRdb re-called the multiplex PCR reads with MiXCR. This sample has about 350,000 distinct CDR3 sequences, with around 18% found just once. Study conclusions and caveats: Appearing also in blood were most of the thyroid clonotypes expanded above 0.001. Prediction of ophthalmopathy progression came a median roughly 6.4 months pre-onset.

The V end lost 3 bases, the J end lost 1 base, and 13 bases lay between the germline ends. Germline V lookup: CDR1 MDHEN, CDR2 SYDVKM. The CDR3 has 15 amino acids. The sample holds many counts of this clonotype. Its antigen is as yet unknown. Sequencing used blood. The chain recombines TRBV28 with TRBJ2-7, with D possibly TRBD1 on 6 matching bases. This clonotype originated in a woman in her thirties or forties with Graves' ophthalmopathy. This CDR3 is CASSFRSTGSYEQYF. CDR3 bases: TGTGCCAGCAGTTTCCGGTCAACAGGGTCCTACGAGCAGTACTTC.